The sequence of this T cell receptor (beta chain) was determined in a study of blood T cells in healthy people across ages. Overall study findings and caveats: Per-million-T-cell TCR beta diversity fell roughly linearly with age. Estimated diversity, derived from one million T cells, was regarded as an underestimate. Donors of long life had a larger count of naive CD4+ cells and greater diversity than aged donors.

V was cut by 2 bases and J by 8 bases, with 21 bases left in between. Germline CDR1 DFQATT, CDR2 SNEGSKA (reference sequence). The CDR3 covers 15 residues. Of note for this clonotype: Antigen specificity is unknown.

A J-beta primer mix and a sample-barcoded 5' primer were used in a second PCR of about 6 to 12 cycles. MiXCR was run by TCRdb on the 5' RACE reads, yielding one entry per CDR3 protein. The sample has hundreds of thousands of distinct CDR3 sequences; roughly 50% are singletons. This TCR came from a man under 40 in good health. Input material: blood. The chain joins TRBV20-1 to TRBJ1-2; D is ambiguous. CDR3 loop: CSARPPLTTTPGYTF. Here the CDR3 DNA reads TGCAGTGCTAGACCTCCCCTGACAACGACACCCGGCTACACCTTC.